These T cell receptor beta chains were read from a single sample in a study of blood T cell repertoires in COVID-19. Assay used: immunoSEQ multiplex PCR; TCRdb lists only in-frame clones, some missing. The sample includes about 170,000 clones, 85% of them seen just once. Sequenced material: peripheral blood. Receptors originate from a human donor with acute or convalescent COVID-19. The donor label of this sample is uncertain. Both conserved end residues are part of each CDR3. The D gene is left open where the match is weak. Part of the rows lack a size; the others show once, few, many or a class for expanded clones.

clone size | J gene | CDR3 length | V gene | D gene | CDR3 protein | CDR3 DNA
NA | TRBJ1-1 | 15 | TRBV18 | NA | CASSPLEGGNTEAFF | TGTGCCAGCTCACCCCTAGAGGGTGGCAACACTGAAGCTTTCTTT
once | TRBJ2-5 | 14 | TRBV18 | NA | CASSPPGGGETQYF | TGTGCCAGCTCACCACCGGGGGGAGGAGAGACCCAGTACTTC
NA | TRBJ2-7 | 15 | TRBV6-2/TRBV6-3 | NA | CASSYRAGTSNEQYF | TGTGCCAGCAGTTACCGTGCAGGAACTTCTAACGAGCAGTACTTC
NA | TRBJ1-4 | 15 | TRBV7-2 | TRBD1 | CASSQINRGREKLFF | TGTGCCAGCAGCCAAATAAACAGGGGGCGCGAAAAACTGTTTTTT
NA | TRBJ2-7 | 14 | TRBV28 | NA | CASRKTGSTYEQYF | TGTGCCAGCAGGAAAACAGGTTCCACCTACGAGCAGTACTTC
NA | TRBJ1-2 | 15 | TRBV2 | NA | CASTTPAGLLYGYTF | TGTGCCAGCACTACCCCAGCGGGGCTACTCTATGGCTACACCTTC
NA | TRBJ1-5 | 15 | TRBV10-3 | TRBD1 | CAISGGDRGDQPQHF | TGTGCCATCAGTGGGGGTGACAGGGGAGATCAGCCCCAGCATTTT
NA | TRBJ1-5 | 17 | TRBV5-8 | NA | CASSRLGQGRIYQPQHF | TGTGCCAGCAGCCGATTAGGGCAGGGAAGGATTTATCAGCCCCAGCATTTT
NA | TRBJ1-2 | 14 | TRBV28 | NA | CASSLPGLHYGYTF | TGTGCCAGCAGTTTGCCAGGCTTGCACTATGGCTACACCTTC
once | TRBJ2-5 | 12 | TRBV5-5 | NA | CASSLASETQYF | TGTGCCAGCAGTCTAGCGTCGGAGACCCAGTACTTC
NA | TRBJ1-2 | 15 | TRBV5-4 | TRBD1 | CASSSRGGQAAGYTF | TGTGCCAGCAGCTCGAGGGGCGGACAGGCTGCGGGGTACACCTTC
NA | TRBJ1-1 | 13 | TRBV27 | NA | CASRGYGFPEAFF | TGTGCCAGCAGGGGCTACGGTTTTCCTGAAGCTTTCTTT
once | TRBJ1-1 | 14 | TRBV6-5 | TRBD1 | CASSHRTGNTEAFF | TGTGCCAGCAGCCATCGGACAGGGAACACTGAAGCTTTCTTT
NA | TRBJ2-6 | 16 | TRBV5-1 | TRBD2 | CASCGLAGAGANVLTF | TGCGCCAGCTGCGGGCTAGCGGGGGCTGGGGCCAACGTCCTGACTTTC
NA | TRBJ1-2 | 16 | TRBV6-1 | TRBD1 | CASSAIRQGRDYGYTF | TGTGCCAGCAGTGCTATTCGACAGGGGAGGGACTATGGCTACACCTTC
NA | TRBJ2-6 | 16 | TRBV5-1 | NA | CASSLGHDTGANVLTF | TGCGCCAGCAGCTTGGGACATGATACTGGGGCCAACGTCCTGACTTTC
NA | TRBJ2-3 | 15 | TRBV18 | TRBD2 | CASSPSGGATDTQYF | TGTGCCAGCTCACCGAGCGGGGGGGCAACAGATACGCAGTATTTT
NA | TRBJ1-3 | 15 | TRBV28 | NA | CASILRERSGNTIYF | TGTGCCAGCATCCTCAGGGAAAGGTCTGGAAACACCATATATTTT
NA | TRBJ1-6 | 18 | TRBV14 | NA | CASSQLGAGSSYNSPLHF | TGTGCCAGCAGCCAACTGGGGGCCGGCAGCTCCTATAATTCACCCCTCCACTTT
NA | TRBJ2-5 | 15 | TRBV6-2/TRBV6-3 | TRBD2 | CASSLAGGRRETQYF | TGTGCCAGCAGTTTAGCGGGGGGGAGGCGAGAGACCCAGTACTTC
once | TRBJ1-2 | 15 | TRBV5-1 | NA | CASSLATGSGAGYTF | TGCGCCAGCAGCTTGGCTACGGGATCTGGTGCTGGCTACACCTTC
NA | TRBJ1-1 | 13 | TRBV5-8 | TRBD1 | CASSLQGDLEAFF | TGTGCCAGCAGCCTACAGGGGGACCTAGAAGCTTTCTTT
once | TRBJ2-4 | 14 | TRBV5-6 | NA | CASSLGRAKNIQYF | TGTGCCAGCAGCTTGGGTCGTGCCAAAAACATTCAGTACTTC
NA | TRBJ2-4 | 15 | TRBV4-1 | NA | CASSQEASTSNIQYF | TGCGCCAGCAGCCAAGAGGCCAGTACCTCGAACATTCAGTACTTC
NA | TRBJ1-2 | 16 | TRBV18 | TRBD1 | CASSPQEGANRYGYTF | TGTGCCAGCTCACCACAAGAGGGGGCGAATCGCTATGGCTACACCTTC
NA | TRBJ1-1 | 11 | TRBV11-3 | NA | CASSLRREAFF | TGTGCCAGCAGCTTACGGAGGGAAGCTTTCTTT
NA | TRBJ2-7 | 15 | TRBV11-2 | TRBD1 | CASSLDGQGIYEQYF | TGTGCCAGCAGCTTGGATGGACAGGGGATCTACGAGCAGTACTTC
few | TRBJ2-7 | 14 | TRBV4-2 | NA | CASSQTGRVNEQYF | TGTGCCAGCAGCCAAACCGGCAGGGTTAACGAGCAGTACTTC
NA | TRBJ2-1 | 15 | TRBV7-3 | TRBD1 | CASSLGQGIGNEQFF | TGTGCCAGCAGCTTAGGACAGGGCATTGGGAATGAGCAGTTCTTC
many | TRBJ1-2 | 13 | TRBV15 | NA | CATRRGGNPGYTF | TGTGCCACCAGAAGGGGGGGGAACCCTGGCTACACCTTC
few | TRBJ1-3 | 16 | TRBV9 | TRBD1 | CASSARDSNSGNTIYF | TGTGCCAGCAGCGCCCGGGACAGCAACTCTGGAAACACCATATATTTT
NA | TRBJ2-1 | 16 | TRBV7-9 | NA | CASSSTGILSYNEQFF | TGTGCCAGCAGCTCGACCGGTATACTATCCTACAATGAGCAGTTCTTC
NA | TRBJ1-2 | 12 | TRBV5-1 | TRBD1 | CASGGQDGGYTF | TGCGCCAGCGGCGGACAGGACGGTGGCTACACCTTC
NA | TRBJ1-3 | 14 | TRBV6-5 | NA | CATSQDTSGNTIYF | TGTGCCACCTCCCAGGACACCTCTGGAAACACCATATATTTT
NA | TRBJ1-4 | 13 | TRBV18 | NA | CASSLNRDEKLFF | TGTGCCAGCTCGCTCAATAGAGATGAAAAACTGTTTTTT
NA | TRBJ1-6 | 13 | TRBV30 | NA | CASGGTYNSPLHF | TGTGCCTCAGGTGGGACATATAATTCACCCCTCCACTTT
NA | TRBJ1-4 | 15 | TRBV10-1 | NA | CASSPGLRGVEKLFF | TGCGCCAGCAGCCCGGGACTCCGAGGGGTCGAAAAACTGTTTTTT
NA | TRBJ1-3 | 13 | TRBV11-2 | NA | CASSQGRHGTIYF | TGTGCCAGCAGCCAAGGTAGACACGGCACCATATATTTT
NA | TRBJ1-2 | 14 | TRBV27 | NA | CASTLREGGYGYTF | TGTGCCAGCACCCTCAGGGAGGGTGGTTATGGCTACACCTTC
NA | TRBJ1-3 | 16 | TRBV9 | NA | CASSVGAESSGNTIYF | TGTGCCAGCAGCGTAGGGGCCGAGTCCTCTGGAAACACCATATATTTT
NA | TRBJ1-5 | 15 | TRBV19 | TRBD1 | CASSARTGSSQPQHF | TGTGCCAGTAGTGCCCGGACAGGATCATCTCAGCCCCAGCATTTT